Detailed here is one TCR beta chain. The antigen remains unidentified. RNA was isolated and reverse transcribed to cDNA, the sequencing template. Using immunoSEQ multiplex PCR, the repertoire was profiled, and TCRdb retains in-frame clones only, with some absent. The data contain about 200,000 clones, 60% to 70% of them seen just once; the ten biggest clones take up less than 3.5%. This entry belongs to a study of CD8+ T cells in alopecia areata. Study conclusions and caveats: Relative to mice, TCR sharing across patients was less clear, a difference possibly HLA-related.

The J segment lost 4 bases and the V segment lost 9 bases, leaving 15 bases of the junction unmatched. CDR3 size: 16 residues. The germline gives CDR1 SGHRS, CDR2 YFSETQ. Regarding treatment: oral pan-JAK inhibitor, 5-10 mg twice daily. This clonotype originated in a human donor with alopecia areata. The V call is TRBV5-1, the J call TRBJ2-5; 10 positions match TRBD2. The sequencing here drew on CD4+ T cells sorted from blood, taken at week 4, from a patient treated with tofacitinib. CDR3 region: CATSGLAGASGETQYF. CDR3 nucleotides: TGCGCCACATCGGGCCTAGCGGGGGCGTCGGGAGAGACCCAGTACTTC.